Listed below are T cell receptor beta chains from one sample, sequenced in a study of blood T cell repertoires in COVID-19. Some clones are missing from TCRdb's copy, which holds only in-frame ones; the method was immunoSEQ multiplex PCR. Of over 120,000 clones in the sample, around 89% were seen once. The sequenced sample was peripheral blood. Receptors were obtained from a man between 60 and 75 years old with active or convalescent COVID-19. The CDR3 runs from the conserved cysteine through the conserved F or W. Fields, in order: clone size, D gene, J gene, V gene, CDR3 DNA, CDR3 protein. A D gene is named only where the DNA matches it firmly. Clone size is stated in some rows and not others, as once, few, many or a class when expanded.

NA | NA | TRBJ2-1 | TRBV28 | TGTGCCAGCACGGGCTACAATGAGCAGTTCTTC | CASTGYNEQFF
NA | NA | TRBJ1-1 | TRBV5-5 | TGTGCCAGCAGCTTTCGAGCAGAAGCTTTCTTT | CASSFRAEAFF
NA | TRBD2 | TRBJ2-1 | TRBV7-3 | TGTGCCAGCAGCTCCGGACTAGCGGGATCGGTTGAGCAGTTCTTC | CASSSGLAGSVEQFF
few | NA | TRBJ2-1 | TRBV6-5 | TGTGCCAGCGGTCTCGTAGCGGTCAATGAGCAGTTCTTC | CASGLVAVNEQFF
NA | TRBD2 | TRBJ2-7 | TRBV11-2 | TGTGCCAGCAGCCCAGACCCGGGACTAGCGGGAGGTACCTACGAGCAGTACTTC | CASSPDPGLAGGTYEQYF
NA | TRBD2 | TRBJ2-1 | TRBV19 | TGTGCCAGTAGTATAGTACTCCCGGGACTAGCGGGAGGGACCGAGCAGTTCTTC | CASSIVLPGLAGGTEQFF
NA | TRBD1 | TRBJ1-5 | TRBV19 | TGTGCCAGTAGTATCGACAGGGCCCAGCCCCAGCATTTT | CASSIDRAQPQHF
NA | TRBD2 | TRBJ2-3 | TRBV19 | TGTGCCAGTCAGATTCGGGGGGACGCCGGAACGCAGTATTTT | CASQIRGDAGTQYF
NA | TRBD1 | TRBJ1-5 | TRBV2 | TGTGCCAGCAGCGAACAGGGGCAGGTTAATGGTCAGCCCCAGCATTTT | CASSEQGQVNGQPQHF
once | NA | TRBJ1-2 | TRBV28 | TGTGCCAGCAGCTTTACGGATGGCTACACCTTC | CASSFTDGYTF
few | NA | TRBJ2-7 | TRBV5-1 | TGCGCCAGCAGCCCGGGTTGGGCCTACGAGCAGTACTTC | CASSPGWAYEQYF